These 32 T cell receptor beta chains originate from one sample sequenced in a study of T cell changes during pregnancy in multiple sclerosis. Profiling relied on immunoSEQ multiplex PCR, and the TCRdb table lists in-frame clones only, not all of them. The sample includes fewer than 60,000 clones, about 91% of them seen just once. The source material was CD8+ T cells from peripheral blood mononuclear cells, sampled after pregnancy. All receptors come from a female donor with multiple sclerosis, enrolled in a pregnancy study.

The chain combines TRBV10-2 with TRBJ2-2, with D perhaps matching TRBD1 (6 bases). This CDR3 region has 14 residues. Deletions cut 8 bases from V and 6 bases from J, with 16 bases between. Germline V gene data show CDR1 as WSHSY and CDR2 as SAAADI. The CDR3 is CASSPGTRPGELFF. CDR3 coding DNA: TGCGCCAGCTCTCCCGGGACAAGGCCCGGGGAGCTGTTTTTT.

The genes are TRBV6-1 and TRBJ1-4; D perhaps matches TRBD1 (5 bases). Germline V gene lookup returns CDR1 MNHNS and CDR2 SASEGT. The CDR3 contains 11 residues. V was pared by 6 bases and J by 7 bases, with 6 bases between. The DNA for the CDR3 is TGTGCCAGCAGCCAGGGTGAAAAACTGTTTTTT. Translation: CASSQGEKLFF.

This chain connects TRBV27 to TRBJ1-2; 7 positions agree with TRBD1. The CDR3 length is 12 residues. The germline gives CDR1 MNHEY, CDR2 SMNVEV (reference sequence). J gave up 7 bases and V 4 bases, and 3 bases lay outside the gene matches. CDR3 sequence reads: CASSSTGVGYTF. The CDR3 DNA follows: TGTGCCAGCAGTTCTACAGGGGTTGGCTACACCTTC.

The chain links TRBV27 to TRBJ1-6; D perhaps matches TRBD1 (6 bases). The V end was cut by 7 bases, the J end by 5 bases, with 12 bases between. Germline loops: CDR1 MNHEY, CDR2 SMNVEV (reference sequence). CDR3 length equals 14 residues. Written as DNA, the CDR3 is TGTGCCAGCACCTGGGGGGGGCATAATTCACCCCTCCACTTT. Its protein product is CASTWGGHNSPLHF.

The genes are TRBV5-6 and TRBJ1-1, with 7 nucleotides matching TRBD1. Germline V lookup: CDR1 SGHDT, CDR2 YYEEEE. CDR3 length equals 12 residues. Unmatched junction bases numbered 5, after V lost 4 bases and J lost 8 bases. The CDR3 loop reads CASSGPGQEAFF. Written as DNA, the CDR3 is TGTGCCAGCAGCGGGCCGGGACAGGAAGCTTTCTTT. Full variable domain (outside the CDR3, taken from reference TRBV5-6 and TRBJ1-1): DAGVTQSPTHLIKTRGQQVTLRCSPKSGHDTVSWYQQALGQGPQFIFQYYEEEERQRGNFPDRFSGHQFPNYSSELNVNALLLGDSALYLCASSGPGQEAFFGQGTRLTVV.

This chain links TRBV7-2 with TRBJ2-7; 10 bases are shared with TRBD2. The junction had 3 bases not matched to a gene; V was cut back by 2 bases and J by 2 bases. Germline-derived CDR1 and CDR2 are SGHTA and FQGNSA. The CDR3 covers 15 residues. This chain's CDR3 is CASSLQRGGPYEQYF. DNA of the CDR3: TGTGCCAGCAGCTTACAGCGGGGGGGCCCCTACGAGCAGTACTTC.

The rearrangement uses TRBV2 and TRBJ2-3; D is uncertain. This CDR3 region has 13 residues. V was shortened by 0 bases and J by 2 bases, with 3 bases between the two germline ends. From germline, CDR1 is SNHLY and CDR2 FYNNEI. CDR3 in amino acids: CASSEAITDTQYF. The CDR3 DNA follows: TGTGCCAGCAGTGAAGCCATCACAGATACGCAGTATTTT.

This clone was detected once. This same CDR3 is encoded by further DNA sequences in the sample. This CDR3 reads CASSPGGSYEQYF. The CDR3, as DNA: TGTGCCAGCAGCCCGGGGGGCTCCTACGAGCAGTACTTC. The rearrangement links TRBV5-8 to TRBJ2-7; 7 bases agree with TRBD2. This CDR3 spans 13 amino acids. V lost 4 bases to trimming and J lost 0 bases; unmatched junction nucleotides: 1. Germline lookup yields CDR1 SGHTS and CDR2 YDEGEE.

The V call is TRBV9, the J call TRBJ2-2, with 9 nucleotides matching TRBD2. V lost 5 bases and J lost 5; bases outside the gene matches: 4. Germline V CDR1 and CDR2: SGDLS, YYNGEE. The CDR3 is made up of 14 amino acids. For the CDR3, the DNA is TGTGCCAGCAGTCTAGCGGGGCGGACCGGGGAGCTGTTTTTT. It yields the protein CASSLAGRTGELFF. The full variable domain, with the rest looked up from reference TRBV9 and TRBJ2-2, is DSGVTQTPKHLITATGQRVTLRCSPRSGDLSVYWYQQSLDQGLQFLIQYYNGEERAKGNILERFSAQQFPDLHSELNLSSLELGDSALYFCASSLAGRTGELFFGEGSRLTVL.

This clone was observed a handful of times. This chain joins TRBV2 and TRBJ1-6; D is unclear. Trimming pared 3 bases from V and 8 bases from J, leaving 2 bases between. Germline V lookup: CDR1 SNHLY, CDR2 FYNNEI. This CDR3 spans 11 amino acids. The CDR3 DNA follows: TGTGCCAGCAGTGACGATTCACCCCTCCACTTT. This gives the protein CASSDDSPLHF.

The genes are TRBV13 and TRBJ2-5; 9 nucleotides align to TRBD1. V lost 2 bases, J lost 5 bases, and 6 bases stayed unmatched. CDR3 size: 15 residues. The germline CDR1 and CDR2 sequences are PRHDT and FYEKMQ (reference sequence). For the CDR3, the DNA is TGTGCCAGCAGCTTAACCGGGACAGGGTTCGAGACCCAGTACTTC. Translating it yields CASSLTGTGFETQYF.

The CDR3 here is CASSFQGGTEAFF. The CDR3 nucleotides read TGTGCCAGCAGTTTTCAGGGGGGCACTGAAGCTTTCTTT. The gene calls are TRBV27 and TRBJ1-1; 7 bases agree with TRBD1. The V gene's germline CDR1 is MNHEY and CDR2 SMNVEV (reference sequence). This CDR3 is 13 amino acids long. V trimming: 3 bases; J trimming: 4 bases; junction bases outside the gene matches: 2.

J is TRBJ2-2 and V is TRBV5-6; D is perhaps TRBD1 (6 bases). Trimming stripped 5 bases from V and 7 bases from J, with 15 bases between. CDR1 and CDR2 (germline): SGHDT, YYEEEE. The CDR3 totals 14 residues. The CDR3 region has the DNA TGTGCCAGCAGATCTGCTCGGGACATCGGGGAGCTGTTTTTT. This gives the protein CASRSARDIGELFF.

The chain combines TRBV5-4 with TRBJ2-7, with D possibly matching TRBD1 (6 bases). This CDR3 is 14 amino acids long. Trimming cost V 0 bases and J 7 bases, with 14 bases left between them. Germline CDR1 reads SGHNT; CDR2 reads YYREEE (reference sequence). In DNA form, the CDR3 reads TGTGCCAGCAGCTTGGGAAGGACAGAAGGGGAGCAGTACTTC. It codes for CASSLGRTEGEQYF. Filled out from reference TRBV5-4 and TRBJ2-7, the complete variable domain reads ETGVTQSPTHLIKTRGQQVTLRCSSQSGHNTVSWYQQALGQGPQFIFQYYREEENGRGNFPPRFSGLQFPNYSSELNVNALELDDSALYLCASSLGRTEGEQYFGPGTRLTVT.

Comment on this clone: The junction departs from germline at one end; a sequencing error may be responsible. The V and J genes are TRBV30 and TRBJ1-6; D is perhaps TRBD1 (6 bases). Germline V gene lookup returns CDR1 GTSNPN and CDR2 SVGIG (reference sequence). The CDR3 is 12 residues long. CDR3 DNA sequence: TGTGCCTGGAGTGTAGGGGGTACAGAACGGAACTTT. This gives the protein CAWSVGGTERNF.

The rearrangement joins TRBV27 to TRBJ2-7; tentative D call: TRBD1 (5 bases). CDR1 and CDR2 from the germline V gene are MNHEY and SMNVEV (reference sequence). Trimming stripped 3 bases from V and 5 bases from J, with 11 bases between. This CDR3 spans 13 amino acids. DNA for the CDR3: TGTGCCAGCAGTTTTTCACAGGACCACGAGCAGTACTTC. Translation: CASSFSQDHEQYF.

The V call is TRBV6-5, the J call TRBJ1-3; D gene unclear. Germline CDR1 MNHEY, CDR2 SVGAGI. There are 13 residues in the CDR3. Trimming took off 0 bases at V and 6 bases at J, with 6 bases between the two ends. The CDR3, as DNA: TGTGCCAGCAGTTACTCGATAGAAAACACCATATATTTT. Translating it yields CASSYSIENTIYF.

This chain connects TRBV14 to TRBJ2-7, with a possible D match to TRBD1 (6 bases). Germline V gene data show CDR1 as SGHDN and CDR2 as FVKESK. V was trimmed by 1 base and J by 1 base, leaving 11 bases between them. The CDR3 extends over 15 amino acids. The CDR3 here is CASSQVAGVSYEQYF. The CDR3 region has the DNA TGTGCCAGCAGCCAAGTGGCAGGGGTATCCTACGAGCAGTACTTC.

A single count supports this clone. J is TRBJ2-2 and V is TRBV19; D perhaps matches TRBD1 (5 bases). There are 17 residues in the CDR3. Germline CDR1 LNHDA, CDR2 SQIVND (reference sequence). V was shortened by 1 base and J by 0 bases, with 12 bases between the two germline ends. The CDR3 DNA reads TGTGCCAGTAGTATAGTCAGGACAACCGCGAACACCGGGGAGCTGTTTTTT. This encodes CASSIVRTTANTGELFF.

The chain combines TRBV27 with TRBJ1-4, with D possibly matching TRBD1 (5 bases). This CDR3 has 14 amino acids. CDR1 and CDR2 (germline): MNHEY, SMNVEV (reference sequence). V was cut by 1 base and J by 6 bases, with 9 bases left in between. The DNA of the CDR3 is TGTGCCAGCAGTTTATTTCGGGGGGATGAAAAACTGTTTTTT. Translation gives CASSLFRGDEKLFF.

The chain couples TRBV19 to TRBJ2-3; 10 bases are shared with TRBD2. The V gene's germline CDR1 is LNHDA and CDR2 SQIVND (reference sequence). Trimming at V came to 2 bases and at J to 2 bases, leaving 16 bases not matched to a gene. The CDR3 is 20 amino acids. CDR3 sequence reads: CASSIIGLAGAPTSTDTQYF. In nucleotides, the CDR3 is TGTGCCAGTAGTATAATTGGCCTAGCGGGGGCCCCAACCTCCACAGATACGCAGTATTTT. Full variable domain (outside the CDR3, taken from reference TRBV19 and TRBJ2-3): DGGITQSPKYLFRKEGQNVTLSCEQNLNHDAMYWYRQDPGQGLRLIYYSQIVNDFQKGDIAEGYSVSREKKESFPLTVTSAQKNPTAFYLCASSIIGLAGAPTSTDTQYFGPGTRLTVL.

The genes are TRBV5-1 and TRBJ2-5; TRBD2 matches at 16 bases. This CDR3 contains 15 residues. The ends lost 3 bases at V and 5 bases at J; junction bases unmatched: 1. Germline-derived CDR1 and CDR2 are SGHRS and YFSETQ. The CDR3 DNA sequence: TGCGCCAGCAGCTCGGGACTAGCGGGGGGGGAGACCCAGTACTTC. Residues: CASSSGLAGGETQYF.

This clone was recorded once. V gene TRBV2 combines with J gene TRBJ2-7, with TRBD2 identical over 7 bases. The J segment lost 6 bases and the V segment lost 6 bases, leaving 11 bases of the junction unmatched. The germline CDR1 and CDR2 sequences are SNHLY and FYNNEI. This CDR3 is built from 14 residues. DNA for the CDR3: TGTGCCAGCAGCCCGGGGGGTGGGGCTGTCGAGCAGTACTTC. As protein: CASSPGGGAVEQYF.

Here the CDR3 DNA reads TGTGCCAGCAGCTTGGGTGGGCAGAACTATGGCTACACCTTC. Protein product: CASSLGGQNYGYTF. The genes are TRBV7-2 and TRBJ1-2; D gene unclear. The CDR3 runs 14 residues. Trimming took off 3 bases at V and 2 bases at J, with 10 bases between the two ends. The V gene's germline CDR1 is SGHTA and CDR2 FQGNSA.

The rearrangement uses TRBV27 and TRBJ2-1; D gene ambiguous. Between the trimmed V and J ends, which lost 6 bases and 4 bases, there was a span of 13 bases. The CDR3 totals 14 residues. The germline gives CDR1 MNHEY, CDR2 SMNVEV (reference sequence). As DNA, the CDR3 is TGTGCCAGCAGCTCATTACTTACTTACAATGAGCAGTTCTTC. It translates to CASSSLLTYNEQFF.

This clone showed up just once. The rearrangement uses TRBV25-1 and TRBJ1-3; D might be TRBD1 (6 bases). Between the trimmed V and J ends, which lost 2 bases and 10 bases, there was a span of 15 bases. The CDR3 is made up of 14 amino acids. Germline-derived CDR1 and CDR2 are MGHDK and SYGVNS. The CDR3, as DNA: TGTGCCAGCAGTGAAGAGGGGGTATGGGAAACCATATATTTT. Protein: CASSEEGVWETIYF.

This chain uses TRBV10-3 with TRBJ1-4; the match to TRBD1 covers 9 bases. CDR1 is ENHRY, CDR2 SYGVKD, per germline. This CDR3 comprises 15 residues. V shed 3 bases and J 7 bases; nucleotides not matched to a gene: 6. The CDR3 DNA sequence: TGTGCCATCAGTGATGGGACAGGGAGGGGTGAAAAACTGTTTTTT. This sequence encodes CAISDGTGRGEKLFF.

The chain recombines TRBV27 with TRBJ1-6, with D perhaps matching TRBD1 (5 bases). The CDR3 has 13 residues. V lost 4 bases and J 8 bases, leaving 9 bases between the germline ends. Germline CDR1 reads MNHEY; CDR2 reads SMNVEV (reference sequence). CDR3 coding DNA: TGTGCCAGCAGTTCGGGGGATTATTCACCCCTCCACTTT. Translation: CASSSGDYSPLHF.

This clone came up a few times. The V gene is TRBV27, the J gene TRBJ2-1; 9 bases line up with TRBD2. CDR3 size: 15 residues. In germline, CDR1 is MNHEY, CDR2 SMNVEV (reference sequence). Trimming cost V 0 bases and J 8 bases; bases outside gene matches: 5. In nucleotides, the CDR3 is TGTGCCAGCAGTTTATCGGCGGGGGGGTTGGATGAGCAGTTCTTC. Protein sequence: CASSLSAGGLDEQFF.

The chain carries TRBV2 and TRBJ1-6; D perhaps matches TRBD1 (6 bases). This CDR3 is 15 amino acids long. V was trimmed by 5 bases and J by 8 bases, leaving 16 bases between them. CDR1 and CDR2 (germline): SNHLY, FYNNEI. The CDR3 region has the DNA TGTGCCAGCAGTCACGCAGGGGAATTGGATTCACCCCTCCACTTT. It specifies CASSHAGELDSPLHF.

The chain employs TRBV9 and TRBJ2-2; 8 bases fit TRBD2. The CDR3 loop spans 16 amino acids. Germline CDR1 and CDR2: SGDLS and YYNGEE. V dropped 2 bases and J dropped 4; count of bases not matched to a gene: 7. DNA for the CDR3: TGTGCCAGCAGCGTGCGGGGGGCAGGGACCACCGGGGAGCTGTTTTTT. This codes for CASSVRGAGTTGELFF.

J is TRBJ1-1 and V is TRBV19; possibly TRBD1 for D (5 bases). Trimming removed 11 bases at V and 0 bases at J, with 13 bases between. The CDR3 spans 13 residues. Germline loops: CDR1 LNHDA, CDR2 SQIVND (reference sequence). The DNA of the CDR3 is TGTGCCTCTAAGGCGGACATGAACACTGAAGCTTTCTTT. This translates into CASKADMNTEAFF.